What follows describes a single T cell receptor beta chain. Its antigen specificity is not known. The record has no base qualities; no much larger clone is one base away. TCR beta CDR3 regions were sequenced at survey depth on the immunoSEQ platform. The QIAamp DNA micro kit was used to extract genomic DNA from every cultured and uncultured CD8+ T cell population. The authors processed their data as follows. Samples with under 5,000 productive reads were excluded, and this exclusion removed about 7% of the 75 HIV peptide-stimulated cultures. Sequences were trimmed to CDR3 by a MANAFEST web app, and nonproductive sequences, CDR3s under 5 amino acids, and sequences not starting with C or ending with F/W were removed. Antigen-specific clonotypes had to expand in at least 2 of 3 replicates versus no-peptide control at FDR 0.01, only within one epitope family. Specific clonotypes also needed at least fivefold higher frequency than in wells stimulated with peptides from other epitope families. This immuneACCESS table, as held by TCRdb, lists in-frame sequences with V and J called but not all clones. Of the missing ones, under half trace to an unresolved V gene in checked studies; the others have no known cause. That table supplies the V and J calls and clone size; D and trimming were determined from the DNA. The table for this sample lists 95,000 or so clones; 60% to 80% of them were counted only once. Of the sample, 25% to 30% falls within the top ten clones.

The EasySep Human CD8+ T Cell Enrichment Kit was used on day 10 to isolate CD8+ T cells from every culture. The data belong to a study of CD8 T cell repertoires and HIV-1 epitope variants (dated by TCRdb to the early 2020s). In terms of the full investigation: In separate culture wells, T cells were stimulated with each of twenty-five peptides that represented autologous and known Gag and Nef epitope variants. Using the EasySep Human T Cell Enrichment Kit, T cells were enriched and then co-cultured with an equal number of autologous T cell-negative cells acting as antigen-presenting cells. Cultures ran for 10 days in IMDM with gentamicin, with half-media changes on days 3 and 7 adding IL-2, IL-7 and IL-15. The control conditions were a CMV, EBV and flu peptide pool, the Ebola AY9 epitope as a negative control, and a well with no peptide. A 1M T cell aliquot was kept as an uncultured baseline condition, separate from the roughly 76 T cell cultures. Three Gag epitope families and Nef HW9 and YT9 were included among the tested epitopes. A total of more than 80 T cell cultures were run, with each culture condition done in triplicate except for one peptide, which was done in duplicate.

What the study reported, not specific to this receptor: The study identified about nine antigen-specific TCR beta clonotypes, more than 5 of which appeared to be cross-reactive for autologous or known escape epitope variants. About 5 clonotypes recognized the Nef KF9 family and one clonotype recognized the HW9 family, while no responses to the TAALDMSHF plasma variant were seen. The assay identified only TCR beta chains and indicated proliferation to antigen, not T cell function or cytokine profile.

The V end loses 8 bases and the J end loses 3 bases, and a stretch of 6 bases separates them. The CDR1 and CDR2 encoded by the germline V gene are MNHNS and SASEGT. The CDR3, cysteine through phenylalanine, is 11 amino acids long. The CDR3 DNA has 33 bases and is translated from base 1. This clonotype was sampled from a male donor with HIV. The sequencing input was uncultured baseline CD8+ T cells from peripheral blood mononuclear cells (PBMCs). The receptor chain draws on TRBV6-1 and TRBJ2-3; the D gene assignment is ambiguous. CDR3 region: CASGRTDTQYF. The base sequence is TGTGCCAGCGGTCGAACAGATACGCAGTATTTT.